These 8 T cell receptor beta chains were sequenced from one sample in a study of blood T cell repertoires in COVID-19. Generated by immunoSEQ multiplex PCR, the TCRdb table keeps only in-frame clones and is missing some. The sample lists fewer than 95,000 clones, about nine tenths occurring once. Sequenced input: peripheral blood. The source of these receptors is a man in his 60s with acute or convalescent COVID-19.

CDR3 in DNA: TGTGCCAGCAGCTTAGGAGGCAGGGTTGGGGCTTTCTTT. It codes for CASSLGGRVGAFF. The V and J genes are TRBV13 and TRBJ1-1; maybe TRBD1 (5 bases). Germline lookup yields CDR1 PRHDT and CDR2 FYEKMQ (reference sequence). V was clipped by 0 bases and J by 11 bases, with 13 bases between them. The CDR3 loop spans 13 amino acids.

The chain carries TRBV11-3 and TRBJ2-3; D is possibly TRBD2 (5 bases). Germline CDR1 reads SGHNT; CDR2 reads YENEEA. V shed 4 bases and J shed 6 bases, with 11 bases lying between them. The CDR3 runs 13 residues. DNA for the CDR3: TGTGCCAGCAGCTCGTGGGAGTGGGATACGCAGTATTTT. It is translated as CASSSWEWDTQYF.

V usage is TRBV6-5 and J usage is TRBJ1-6, with D possibly being TRBD1 (6 bases). The CDR3 spans 15 residues. Trimming cost V 6 bases and J 5 bases, with 14 bases left between them. Germline V gene data show CDR1 as MNHEY and CDR2 as SVGAGI. CDR3 in amino acids: CASRGGGYDNSPLHF. The CDR3 DNA reads as TGTGCCAGCAGAGGGGGAGGGTACGATAATTCACCCCTCCACTTT.

V is TRBV11-2 and J is TRBJ2-7; 8 positions agree with TRBD1. V dropped 5 bases and J dropped 2; count of bases not matched to a gene: 8. This CDR3 region has 15 residues. The germline CDR1 and CDR2 sequences are SGHAT and FQNNGV. The CDR3: CASSPLTGGAYEQYF. The CDR3 coding sequence is TGTGCCAGCAGCCCCCTAACAGGGGGTGCCTACGAGCAGTACTTC.

The chain combines TRBV19 with TRBJ2-7, with a possible D match to TRBD1 (5 bases). V lost 3 bases and J 4 bases, leaving 10 bases between the germline ends. The CDR3 is made up of 13 amino acids. Germline V gene lookup returns CDR1 LNHDA and CDR2 SQIVND (reference sequence). This chain's CDR3 is CASSMARAYEQYF. Written as DNA, the CDR3 is TGTGCCAGTAGTATGGCCAGGGCGTACGAGCAGTACTTC. The full variable domain, rest sourced from reference TRBV19 and TRBJ2-7, is DGGITQSPKYLFRKEGQNVTLSCEQNLNHDAMYWYRQDPGQGLRLIYYSQIVNDFQKGDIAEGYSVSREKKESFPLTVTSAQKNPTAFYLCASSMARAYEQYFGPGTRLTVT.

The chain has TRBV6-5 and TRBJ2-5; a weak D match, TRBD1 (5 bases). Trimming took 5 bases from V and 4 from J, leaving 17 bases between them. CDR1 and CDR2 from the germline V gene are MNHEY and SVGAGI. The CDR3 totals 15 residues. The CDR3 protein is CASSPLRGGGETQYF. The CDR3 DNA follows: TGTGCCAGCAGTCCTTTAAGGGGCGGTGGAGAGACCCAGTACTTC.

The chain combines TRBV27 with TRBJ2-7, with 7 bases aligning to TRBD1. Looked up from germline, CDR1 is MNHEY and CDR2 is SMNVEV (reference sequence). Trimming removed 5 bases from V and 0 bases from J; junction bases left unmatched: 7. CDR3 length: 15 residues. CDR3: CASSTTGIGSYEQYF. DNA for the CDR3: TGTGCCAGCAGTACGACAGGGATTGGCTCCTACGAGCAGTACTTC.

V is TRBV7-2 and J is TRBJ1-1, with D possibly matching TRBD1 (6 bases). V gave up 6 bases and J gave up 0 bases, with 11 bases separating them. The V gene's germline CDR1 is SGHTA and CDR2 FQGNSA. This CDR3 comprises 14 residues. CDR3 residues: CASRPGHMNTEAFF. CDR3 bases: TGTGCCAGCAGACCGGGACACATGAACACTGAAGCTTTCTTT.